The 7 T cell receptor beta chains listed next were all sequenced from one sample in a study of blood T cell repertoires in COVID-19. Sequenced by immunoSEQ multiplex PCR; TCRdb stores in-frame clones only, minus some. This table holds around 290,000 clones, more than 80% found once. The sample consisted of PBMCs or T cells enriched from blood (not recorded which). The receptors derive from a woman aged 30 to 39 who had recovered from COVID-19.

The table lists this clone with a few counts. The chain couples TRBV19 to TRBJ2-1, with a tentative D call TRBD2 (6 bases). V was pared by 6 bases and J by 1 base, with 10 bases between. Germline CDR1 is LNHDA and CDR2 is SQIVND (reference sequence). This CDR3 is built from 14 residues. For the CDR3, the DNA is TGTGCCAGTAGCGGCGGGAATTCCTACAATGAGCAGTTCTTC. Protein sequence: CASSGGNSYNEQFF. The variable domain in full, completed from reference TRBV19 and TRBJ2-1, reads DGGITQSPKYLFRKEGQNVTLSCEQNLNHDAMYWYRQDPGQGLRLIYYSQIVNDFQKGDIAEGYSVSREKKESFPLTVTSAQKNPTAFYLCASSGGNSYNEQFFGPGTRLTVL.

The chain uses TRBV19 and TRBJ2-7; maybe TRBD2 (6 bases). The germline V gene encodes CDR1 LNHDA and CDR2 SQIVND (reference sequence). Trimming left V 4 bases short and J 2 bases short, with 18 bases between. This CDR3 spans 16 amino acids. The CDR3 reads CASSSDTAGDTYEQYF. The CDR3 nucleotides read TGTGCCAGTAGTAGCGATACAGCGGGTGACACCTACGAGCAGTACTTC.

This sequence joins TRBV5-5 and TRBJ1-6, with 7 positions matching TRBD1. CDR3 length: 15 amino acids. V dropped 3 bases and J dropped 15; count of bases not matched to a gene: 15. Germline CDR1 and CDR2: SGHKS and YYEKEE (reference sequence). This CDR3 is CASSSWTGPTGDLHF. CDR3 nucleotide sequence: TGTGCCAGCAGCTCTTGGACAGGCCCGACGGGGGACCTCCACTTT.

The chain links TRBV2 to TRBJ1-2, with D possibly matching TRBD1 (5 bases). The CDR3 consists of 12 residues. V was trimmed by 4 bases and J by 8 bases, leaving 11 bases between them. The germline gives CDR1 SNHLY, CDR2 FYNNEI. The CDR3 loop is CASSGGGSGYTF. The CDR3 DNA follows: TGTGCCAGCAGTGGGGGGGGTTCCGGCTACACCTTC.

This rearrangement joins TRBV7-2 to TRBJ2-3, with D perhaps TRBD1 (5 bases). CDR1 and CDR2 from the germline V gene are SGHTA and FQGNSA. The CDR3 spans 15 residues. V was pared by 3 bases and J by 1 base, with 11 bases between. CDR3 residues: CASSFQGIGTDTQYF. The CDR3 DNA sequence: TGTGCCAGCAGCTTTCAGGGTATAGGCACAGATACGCAGTATTTT.

This chain connects TRBV2 to TRBJ1-1, with unresolved D. The ends were cut back, 5 bases at V and 7 bases at J, with 17 bases in the middle. From germline, CDR1 is SNHLY and CDR2 FYNNEI. This CDR3 spans 14 amino acids. In DNA, the CDR3 is TGTGCCAGCAGTCGCAACCCCGAGCGGTTTGAAGCTTTCTTT. Translating gives CASSRNPERFEAFF.

The chain combines TRBV19 with TRBJ2-7, with 7 nucleotides matching TRBD2. With V trimmed by 6 bases and J by 2 bases, 13 bases remained unmatched. The CDR3 length is 16 residues. CDR1 and CDR2 from the germline V gene are LNHDA and SQIVND (reference sequence). The CDR3 reads CASSTTGASGTYEQYF. CDR3 in DNA: TGTGCCAGTAGCACAACCGGGGCTAGCGGAACCTACGAGCAGTACTTC.